These T cell receptor beta chains were read from a single sample in a study of blood T cell repertoires in COVID-19. The data were produced by immunoSEQ multiplex PCR, yet TCRdb's version contains in-frame clones alone and is incomplete. This sample has fewer than 450,000 clones; 90% occur once, and the top ten carry about 0.6%. The sequenced material came from PBMCs or T cells enriched from blood (not recorded which). All receptors derive from a man aged 18 to 35 who had recovered from COVID-19. Each CDR3 is given with its conserved first and last residue. The D gene is left open where the match is weak. Some rows mark clone size as missing; the rest say once, few, many or name a class of expanded clone.

v_call	j_call	d_call	clone_size	cdr3_aa	cdr3_nt
TRBV3-1/TRBV3-2	TRBJ1-1	-	-	CASSQGEATEAFF	TGTGCCAGCAGCCAAGGTGAGGCCACTGAAGCTTTCTTT
TRBV30	TRBJ1-5	-	-	CAWSGGNNQPQHF	TGTGCCTGGAGCGGGGGAAACAATCAGCCCCAGCATTTT
TRBV28	TRBJ1-2	-	-	CASSLQTDYGYTF	TGTGCCAGCAGTTTACAGACAGACTATGGCTACACCTTC
TRBV5-1	TRBJ2-5	TRBD2	once	CASSLHSRGAGETQYF	TGCGCCAGCAGCTTGCACTCGCGGGGGGCCGGGGAGACCCAGTACTTC
TRBV3-1/TRBV3-2	TRBJ1-2	TRBD1	-	CASSQVIGTGAGYTF	TGTGCCAGCAGCCAAGTAATTGGGACAGGGGCCGGCTACACCTTC
TRBV27	TRBJ1-2	-	-	CASSLSWRDNYGYTF	TGTGCCAGCAGTTTATCCTGGCGGGATAACTATGGCTACACCTTC
TRBV5-1	TRBJ1-3	-	-	CASSSQGQSSGNTIYF	TGCGCCAGCAGCTCCCAGGGCCAGAGCTCTGGAAACACCATATATTTT
TRBV11-2	TRBJ2-1	-	-	CASSLDVGGLGGNEQFF	TGTGCCAGCAGCTTAGACGTGGGCGGGTTGGGGGGCAATGAGCAGTTCTTC
TRBV10-3	TRBJ2-2	-	-	CAISLRELKDTGELFF	TGTGCCATCAGCCTCAGGGAATTGAAGGACACCGGGGAGCTGTTTTTT
TRBV3-1/TRBV3-2	TRBJ2-1	-	-	CASSQAAAGNEQFF	TGTGCCAGCAGCCAAGCGGCTGCCGGGAATGAGCAGTTCTTC
TRBV5-1	TRBJ2-5	-	-	CASSRADSQETQYF	TGCGCCAGCAGCCGCGCGGACTCCCAAGAGACCCAGTACTTC
TRBV27	TRBJ1-6	-	-	CASSREEGGNSPLHF	TGTGCCAGCAGTCGGGAGGAGGGCGGTAATTCACCCCTCCACTTT
TRBV7-9	TRBJ2-3	-	-	CASSLGGTDTQYF	TGTGCCAGCAGCCTCGGGGGCACAGATACGCAGTATTTT
TRBV18	TRBJ1-1	TRBD1	-	CASSPRDSLLNTEAFF	TGTGCCAGCTCACCAAGGGACAGCTTACTTAACACTGAAGCTTTCTTT
TRBV28	TRBJ1-5	TRBD1	-	CASSLSRGRLQPQHF	TGTGCCAGCAGTTTGTCCAGGGGGCGACTGCAGCCCCAGCATTTT
TRBV19	TRBJ2-5	-	-	CASSPGSSYEETQYF	TGTGCCAGTAGTCCGGGATCTAGTTACGAAGAGACCCAGTACTTC